This is a list of T cell receptor beta chains from one sample in a study of shared clonotypes between healthy human individuals. TCRdb's table, derived via immunoSEQ multiplex PCR, lists solely in-frame clones and lacks some. The top ten clones hold about 0.13% of a sample with a few million clones, around nine tenths of them seen once. The sample consisted of naive CD4+ T cells sorted from blood. These receptors were collected from a man younger than 30 in good health. Both conserved end residues are part of each CDR3. A D gene is named only where the DNA matches it firmly. Not all rows give a size; the values are once, few, many and, for expanded clones, a class.

d_gene	j_gene	v_gene	abundance	CDR3aa	CDR3nt
.	TRBJ1-5	TRBV19	.	CASSPRVGGGNQPQHF	TGTGCCAGTAGTCCTCGGGTAGGGGGAGGTAATCAGCCCCAGCATTTT
.	TRBJ2-7	TRBV7-2	.	CASSPMQAYEQYF	TGTGCCAGCAGCCCCATGCAGGCCTACGAGCAGTACTTC
TRBD1	TRBJ2-7	TRBV10-3	.	CAISDRVRDRIYEQYF	TGTGCCATCAGTGACCGAGTCCGGGACAGAATCTACGAGCAGTACTTC
.	TRBJ1-1	TRBV6-5	.	CASSYSPRMVAEAFF	TGTGCCAGCAGTTACTCGCCGCGGATGGTAGCTGAAGCTTTCTTT
.	TRBJ2-1	TRBV6-4	.	CASSDSSGGNYNEQFF	TGTGCCAGCAGTGACTCGTCCGGGGGCAACTACAATGAGCAGTTCTTC
TRBD1	TRBJ1-2	TRBV23-1	once	CASSQFLLWGDRDGYTF	TGCGCCAGCAGTCAATTCCTCTTATGGGGGGACAGGGATGGCTACACCTTC
TRBD1	TRBJ2-1	TRBV10-3	.	CAISDRDREEFF	TGTGCCATCAGTGACAGGGACAGGGAAGAGTTCTTC
TRBD2	TRBJ2-2	TRBV2	.	CASSAGTRSAGELFF	TGTGCCAGCAGTGCCGGGACTAGGTCTGCCGGGGAGCTGTTTTTT
.	TRBJ2-7	TRBV4-1	few	CASSLDKAYEQYF	TGCGCCAGCAGCCTCGACAAGGCCTACGAGCAGTACTTC
.	TRBJ1-2	TRBV5-1	.	CASSPTAGENYGYTF	TGCGCCAGCAGCCCCACGGCGGGGGAGAACTATGGCTACACCTTC
.	TRBJ1-6	TRBV10-3	.	CAISDRGTDSPLHF	TGTGCCATCAGTGACCGAGGCACCGATTCACCCCTCCACTTT
.	TRBJ1-2	TRBV10-3	.	CAISALQTNYGYTF	TGTGCCATCAGCGCTCTACAGACTAACTATGGCTACACCTTC
TRBD1	TRBJ1-2	TRBV6-1	.	CASSEMAGTDYGYTF	TGTGCCAGCAGTGAAATGGCCGGGACAGATTATGGCTACACCTTC
.	TRBJ2-1	TRBV28	.	CASTVAGEVKTNEQFF	TGTGCCAGCACGGTGGCAGGGGAGGTTAAGACTAATGAGCAGTTCTTC
TRBD2	TRBJ2-3	TRBV10-3	.	CAISESVAGGRDTQYF	TGTGCCATCAGTGAGTCGGTAGCGGGAGGGCGGGATACGCAGTATTTT
.	TRBJ1-6	TRBV15	.	CATSRGGTGHDGSPLHF	TGTGCCACCAGCAGGGGGGGTACAGGGCATGACGGTTCACCCCTCCACTTT
TRBD1	TRBJ1-1	TRBV6-1	.	CATGGQMNTEAFF	TGTGCCACAGGGGGACAGATGAACACTGAAGCTTTCTTT